Many counts were recorded for the clone carrying this T cell receptor beta chain. The antigen is undetermined. This entry is derived from a study of T-cell reconstitution after alpha-beta-depleted transplantation in children. J gave up 3 bases and V 5 bases, and 14 bases lay outside the gene matches. The germline V gene encodes CDR1 SGHKS and CDR2 YYEKEE (reference sequence). The CDR3 is 18 residues long. During its preparation, the TCRbeta library received unique molecular identifiers. TCRdb ran MiXCR on the PCR reads and lists one entry per CDR3 protein. The sample contains about 600,000 distinct CDR3 sequences, under 30% of which appear only once. Study-level points and caveats: By about two months after transplant, alpha-beta T cells reportedly arose from several hundred graft clones that had expanded.

The source was PBMCs, mostly from graft donor cells, collected 360 days after TCRalphabeta/CD19-depleted stem cell transplant. The clonotype was recovered from a boy under two years old who had a stem cell transplant for acute myeloid leukemia, so the T cells may come from the graft donor. The rearrangement joins TRBV5-5 to TRBJ2-6; TRBD1 matches 7 bases. The CDR3 protein is CASSSQGVGELGANVLTF. In DNA form, the CDR3 reads TGTGCCAGCAGTAGTCAGGGGGTTGGCGAACTTGGGGCCAACGTCCTGACTTTC.